The rows below give T cell receptor beta chains drawn from one sample of a study of blood T cells in healthy people across ages. TCRdb independently ran MiXCR on the 5' RACE reads; one entry per CDR3 protein. Of about 1.8 million distinct CDR3 sequences in the sample, about 50% are singletons; the top ten hold less than 2.5%. The sequencing input was blood. These receptors were taken from a woman aged 40 to 49 in good health. CDR3s include the opening cysteine and the closing phenylalanine or tryptophan. D genes are given only for firm matches. The size entry is marked missing in some rows and otherwise reads once, few, many or a size class.

d_gene: NA; abundance: few; v_gene: TRBV20-1; j_gene: TRBJ2-5; CDR3nt: TGCAGTGCTTGGAGGGAGACCCAGTACTTC; CDR3aa: CSAWRETQYF
d_gene: NA; abundance: NA; v_gene: TRBV7-2; j_gene: TRBJ2-7; CDR3nt: TGTGCCAGCAGCTCCAACTCAGGAGGCTACGAGCAGTACTTC; CDR3aa: CASSSNSGGYEQYF
d_gene: NA; abundance: NA; v_gene: TRBV27; j_gene: TRBJ1-2; CDR3nt: TGTGCCAGCAGTCCGTCAGGGATTAACTATGGCTACACCTTC; CDR3aa: CASSPSGINYGYTF
d_gene: NA; abundance: NA; v_gene: TRBV28; j_gene: TRBJ2-6; CDR3nt: TGTGCCACCCGGATACAGCCCAGATCCTCTGGGGCCAACGTCCTGACTTTC; CDR3aa: CATRIQPRSSGANVLTF
d_gene: NA; abundance: NA; v_gene: TRBV4-1; j_gene: TRBJ2-5; CDR3nt: TGCGCCAGCAGCCATTTCCACCAGTTAGGTGCGGAGACCCAGTACTTC; CDR3aa: CASSHFHQLGAETQYF
d_gene: TRBD2; abundance: NA; v_gene: TRBV7-2; j_gene: TRBJ2-5; CDR3nt: TGTGCCAGCAGCTTAGTGCAGGGACTAGCGGGGGGAGAGACCCAGTACTTC; CDR3aa: CASSLVQGLAGGETQYF
d_gene: TRBD1; abundance: few; v_gene: TRBV6-1; j_gene: TRBJ2-7; CDR3nt: TGTGCCAGCAGGGAGACAGGGAATACCCACGAGCAGTACTTC; CDR3aa: CASRETGNTHEQYF
d_gene: TRBD2; abundance: NA; v_gene: TRBV6-2/TRBV6-3; j_gene: TRBJ2-1; CDR3nt: TGTGCCAGCAGTTGGCCCGGACTAGCGGGATACAATGAGCAGTTCTTC; CDR3aa: CASSWPGLAGYNEQFF
d_gene: TRBD1; abundance: many; v_gene: TRBV28; j_gene: TRBJ2-7; CDR3nt: TGTGCCAGCAGCTCAACCGGGACAGGGGGTTACGAGCAGTACTTC; CDR3aa: CASSSTGTGGYEQYF
d_gene: NA; abundance: NA; v_gene: TRBV6-2/TRBV6-3; j_gene: TRBJ2-5; CDR3nt: TGTGCCAGCAGTACCCGTCAGGCGGAAGAGACCCAGTACTTC; CDR3aa: CASSTRQAEETQYF
d_gene: NA; abundance: NA; v_gene: TRBV20-1; j_gene: TRBJ2-2; CDR3nt: TGCAGTGCCCCCGGGGGAGCTGGGGTTATATACACCGGGGAGCTGTTTTTT; CDR3aa: CSAPGGAGVIYTGELFF
d_gene: NA; abundance: NA; v_gene: TRBV7-2; j_gene: TRBJ2-5; CDR3nt: TGTGCCAGCAGCTTCGGGACCCAAAAAGAGCCCCAGTACTTC; CDR3aa: CASSFGTQKEPQYF
d_gene: NA; abundance: NA; v_gene: TRBV12-3/TRBV12-4; j_gene: TRBJ2-7; CDR3nt: TGTGCCAGCAGTGTTCTGACAGGAGGCGAGCAGTACTTC; CDR3aa: CASSVLTGGEQYF
d_gene: NA; abundance: NA; v_gene: TRBV4-3; j_gene: TRBJ1-2; CDR3nt: TGCGCCAGCAGCCAAGATCCCGTCGGGACAACATATGGCTACACCTTC; CDR3aa: CASSQDPVGTTYGYTF
d_gene: NA; abundance: few; v_gene: TRBV7-2; j_gene: TRBJ1-6; CDR3nt: TGTGCCAGCAGTCTTGGGGGGGCCTATAATTCACCCCTCCACTTT; CDR3aa: CASSLGGAYNSPLHF
d_gene: NA; abundance: NA; v_gene: TRBV6-1; j_gene: TRBJ1-2; CDR3nt: TGTGCCAGCACCACCGGGACAAGTTTATATGGCTACACCTTC; CDR3aa: CASTTGTSLYGYTF
d_gene: NA; abundance: NA; v_gene: TRBV5-1; j_gene: TRBJ2-7; CDR3nt: TGCGCCAGCAGCAACCGGGACGGATCCCACGAGCAGTACTTC; CDR3aa: CASSNRDGSHEQYF
d_gene: TRBD2; abundance: NA; v_gene: TRBV7-2; j_gene: TRBJ2-5; CDR3nt: TGTGCCAGCAGCACCAATAGCGGGTTACAAGAGACCCAGTACTTC; CDR3aa: CASSTNSGLQETQYF
d_gene: NA; abundance: NA; v_gene: TRBV7-2; j_gene: TRBJ1-1; CDR3nt: TGTGCCAGCAGCCACCGTGGGGGGGCTGAAGCTTTCTTT; CDR3aa: CASSHRGGAEAFF
d_gene: NA; abundance: NA; v_gene: TRBV6-5; j_gene: TRBJ1-2; CDR3nt: TGTGCCAGCAAAGCCGGGGGCTACTATGGCTACACCTTC; CDR3aa: CASKAGGYYGYTF
d_gene: TRBD1; abundance: NA; v_gene: TRBV6-5; j_gene: TRBJ2-7; CDR3nt: TGTGCCAGCAGGAAGACAGGGTCCTACGAGCAGTACTTC; CDR3aa: CASRKTGSYEQYF
d_gene: TRBD1; abundance: few; v_gene: TRBV7-2; j_gene: TRBJ2-7; CDR3nt: TGTGCCAGCAGCTTGCGACCGGGACAGGGTCGGTACGAGCAGTACTTC; CDR3aa: CASSLRPGQGRYEQYF
d_gene: NA; abundance: few; v_gene: TRBV21-1; j_gene: TRBJ1-2; CDR3nt: TGTGCCAGCAAGACAGGGGACTATGGCTACACCTTC; CDR3aa: CASKTGDYGYTF
d_gene: NA; abundance: NA; v_gene: TRBV10-3; j_gene: TRBJ2-7; CDR3nt: TGTGCCATCAGTGAGTTTGAATCCTCCTACGAGCAGTACTTC; CDR3aa: CAISEFESSYEQYF
d_gene: NA; abundance: NA; v_gene: TRBV27; j_gene: TRBJ2-7; CDR3nt: TGTGCCACCGGCTCAGACAGGTCCTACGAGCAGTACTTC; CDR3aa: CATGSDRSYEQYF
d_gene: TRBD2; abundance: NA; v_gene: TRBV9; j_gene: TRBJ2-3; CDR3nt: TGTGCCAGCAGCGTAGGGCTAGCGGGGGGCCTTACAGATACGCAGTATTTT; CDR3aa: CASSVGLAGGLTDTQYF
d_gene: TRBD1; abundance: NA; v_gene: TRBV20-1; j_gene: TRBJ1-5; CDR3nt: TGCAGTGCTAGTCCCGGGACAGCCGTGGATCATCAGCCCCAGCATTTT; CDR3aa: CSASPGTAVDHQPQHF
d_gene: NA; abundance: once; v_gene: TRBV20-1; j_gene: TRBJ1-2; CDR3nt: TGCAGTGCTAGAGATCTCGCCAAGGCCAACTATGGCTACACCTTC; CDR3aa: CSARDLAKANYGYTF
d_gene: NA; abundance: NA; v_gene: TRBV6-2/TRBV6-3; j_gene: TRBJ1-1; CDR3nt: TGTGCCAGCAAAGAGCGGGGGCCCCCCCCTGAAGCTTTCTTT; CDR3aa: CASKERGPPPEAFF
d_gene: NA; abundance: NA; v_gene: TRBV24-1; j_gene: TRBJ2-7; CDR3nt: TGTGCCACCAGTGATGGTGGGGTCAGCTACGAGCAGTACTTC; CDR3aa: CATSDGGVSYEQYF
d_gene: TRBD1; abundance: NA; v_gene: TRBV6-2/TRBV6-3; j_gene: TRBJ2-5; CDR3nt: TGTGCCAGCAGTCCACAGGGGTCGGGGACCCAGTACTTC; CDR3aa: CASSPQGSGTQYF
d_gene: NA; abundance: NA; v_gene: TRBV28; j_gene: TRBJ2-5; CDR3nt: TGTGCCAGCAGTTTATTGACGACCCTTGAGCAGTACTTC; CDR3aa: CASSLLTTLEQYF
d_gene: NA; abundance: NA; v_gene: TRBV27; j_gene: TRBJ2-3; CDR3nt: TGTGCCAGCAGTTTAGACGCCGGGGCGCCTCTCGATACACAGTATTTT; CDR3aa: CASSLDAGAPLDTQYF
d_gene: NA; abundance: NA; v_gene: TRBV15; j_gene: TRBJ1-4; CDR3nt: TGTGCCACCAGCAGAGGACCGGGACTGCGCAATGAAAAACTGTTTTTT; CDR3aa: CATSRGPGLRNEKLFF
d_gene: NA; abundance: NA; v_gene: TRBV7-9; j_gene: TRBJ1-2; CDR3nt: TGTGCCAGCAGCTCCCCAGGGGCTCCTATGCTTGGCTACACCTTC; CDR3aa: CASSSPGAPMLGYTF